The 26 T cell receptor beta chains below all came from one sample that was sequenced in a study of a mutant IDH1 vaccine in newly diagnosed glioma. Generated by immunoSEQ multiplex PCR, the TCRdb table keeps only in-frame clones and is missing some. The data contain tens of thousands of clones, about 91% of them seen just once; the ten biggest clones take up roughly 0.56%. The sample's time point: week 5, during vaccination. The content of each vaccine dose was 300 ug of mutant IDH1 20-mer peptide, and topical imiquimod accompanied it. What these receptors recognize is not known. Sequencing was performed on PBMCs, taken from a glioma patient whose treatment included an IDH1 peptide vaccine. The source of these receptors is a woman between 45 and 60 years old with glioma.

This chain links TRBV11-2 with TRBJ1-5; possibly TRBD1 for D (5 bases). The CDR3 covers 14 residues. Between the trimmed V and J ends, which lost 4 bases and 1 base, there was a span of 8 bases. The germline CDR1 and CDR2 sequences are SGHAT and FQNNGV. CDR3 in DNA: TGTGCCAGCAGCTCAGACAGCAGCAATCAGCCCCAGCATTTT. Translated, it gives CASSSDSSNQPQHF.

The CDR3 is CASSQTGSGANVLTF. The CDR3 nucleotides read TGTGCCAGCAGTCAAACGGGCTCTGGGGCCAACGTCCTGACTTTC. The V and J genes are TRBV7-9 and TRBJ2-6, with D uncertain. This CDR3 is built from 15 residues. Trimming pared 6 bases from V and 0 bases from J, leaving 9 bases between. The germline V gene encodes CDR1 SEHNR and CDR2 FQNEAQ (reference sequence). Full variable domain (missing parts from reference TRBV7-9 and TRBJ2-6): DTGVSQNPRHKITKRGQNVTFRCDPISEHNRLYWYRQTLGQGPEFLTYFQNEAQLEKSRLLSDRFSAERPKGSFSTLEIQRTEQGDSAMYLCASSQTGSGANVLTFGAGSRLTVL.

This rearrangement joins TRBV7-8 to TRBJ2-7; 7 bases agree with TRBD1. In germline, CDR1 is SGHVS, CDR2 FQNEAQ. The CDR3 sequence is 16 residues long. V lost 4 bases, J lost 0 bases, and 9 bases stayed unmatched. The CDR3 nucleotides are TGTGCCAGCAGCTGGGGGCCGAGGACAGGCTCCTACGAGCAGTACTTC. Amino acids: CASSWGPRTGSYEQYF. The full variable domain, rest sourced from reference TRBV7-8 and TRBJ2-7, is GAGVSQSPRYKVAKRGQDVALRCDPISGHVSLFWYQQALGQGPEFLTYFQNEAQLDKSGLPSDRFFAERPEGSVSTLKIQRTQQEDSAVYLCASSWGPRTGSYEQYFGPGTRLTVT.

The rearrangement uses TRBV18 and TRBJ2-7; 7 nucleotides agree with TRBD1. The CDR3 spans 15 residues. Germline V lookup: CDR1 KGHSH, CDR2 LQKENI. Germline trimming cut 3 bases from V and 1 base from J; bases unmatched to any gene: 6. The CDR3 DNA sequence: TGTGCCAGCTCACCCAGGGGGAGAGGATCCTACGAGCAGTACTTC. It is translated as CASSPRGRGSYEQYF.

This chain links TRBV2 with TRBJ2-1; D is perhaps TRBD2 (6 bases). Germline V lookup: CDR1 SNHLY, CDR2 FYNNEI. This CDR3 has 15 amino acids. V dropped 3 bases and J dropped 8 bases, with 17 bases sitting between them. CDR3 in DNA: TGTGCCAGCAGTGAGGGCGGGATAGGACAAGATGAGCAGTTCTTC. This translates into CASSEGGIGQDEQFF.

This clone has only a few counts. The V call is TRBV27, the J call TRBJ1-5, with D possibly matching TRBD1 (6 bases). V lost 5 bases to trimming and J lost 3 bases, with 14 bases between them. Germline V gene lookup returns CDR1 MNHEY and CDR2 SMNVEV (reference sequence). This CDR3 region has 15 residues. The CDR3 spells CASSPNRVANQPQHF. In nucleotides, the CDR3 is TGTGCCAGCAGTCCAAACAGGGTGGCCAATCAGCCCCAGCATTTT.

The genes are TRBV5-4 and TRBJ1-3; no definite D call. Trimming shortened V by 4 bases and J by 0 bases, and 14 bases separated the two germline ends. The CDR3 is 16 residues long. CDR1 is SGHNT and CDR2 is YYREEE in the germline V gene (reference sequence). CDR3 amino acids: CASSKEFRGSGNTIYF. The CDR3 coding sequence is TGTGCCAGCAGCAAGGAATTTCGAGGCTCTGGAAACACCATATATTTT.

V and J are TRBV5-1 and TRBJ1-1; perhaps TRBD1 as D (6 bases). CDR1 and CDR2 (germline): SGHRS, YFSETQ. This CDR3 spans 15 amino acids. V lost 2 bases and J lost 11, with 22 bases in between. The DNA for the CDR3 is TGCGCCAGCAGCTTCTTGACAGGTGGGAATGTAGAGGCTTTCTTT. This codes for CASSFLTGGNVEAFF.

V gene TRBV10-2 combines with J gene TRBJ2-5; D gene ambiguous. Per the germline V gene, CDR1 is WSHSY and CDR2 is SAAADI. The V end lost 2 bases, the J end lost 5 bases, and 12 bases lay between the germline ends. The CDR3 has 14 residues. The CDR3 DNA reads TGCGCCAGCAGTGAGACGGCAGTGGGGGAGACCCAGTACTTC. Residues: CASSETAVGETQYF.

The chain has TRBV7-9 and TRBJ2-7; TRBD2 agrees at 7 bases. Germline CDR1 SEHNR, CDR2 FQNEAQ (reference sequence). The V and J ends lost 1 base and 3 bases, in that order; junction bases with no gene match: 6. CDR3 length: 15 residues. For the CDR3, the DNA is TGTGCCAGCAGCTTAGACGCGGGAGCATTCTACGAGCAGTACTTC. Protein: CASSLDAGAFYEQYF.

V usage is TRBV7-8 and J usage is TRBJ2-4; D may be TRBD1 (6 bases). Trimming removed 4 bases at V and 0 bases at J, with 10 bases between. The germline V gene has CDR1 SGHVS and CDR2 FQNEAQ. The CDR3 is made up of 15 amino acids. For the CDR3, the DNA is TGTGCCAGCAGCTCGGACAGACTAGCCAAAAACATTCAGTACTTC. Protein sequence: CASSSDRLAKNIQYF.

This chain uses TRBV5-8 with TRBJ2-7, with 7 bases matching TRBD1. The junction had 3 bases not matched to a gene; V was cut back by 2 bases and J by 1 base. In germline, CDR1 is SGHTS, CDR2 YDEGEE. There are 14 residues in the CDR3. The chain's CDR3 is CASSFGGQSYEQYF. In DNA form, the CDR3 reads TGTGCCAGCAGCTTTGGGGGACAGTCCTACGAGCAGTACTTC.

The J gene is TRBJ1-1, the V gene TRBV4-2; 9 bases map to TRBD1. The CDR3 runs to 15 residues. Germline lookup yields CDR1 LGHNA and CDR2 YNFKEQ. V dropped 6 bases and J dropped 1; count of bases not matched to a gene: 6. CDR3 residues: CASRTKGQGNTEAFF. The CDR3 bases are TGTGCCAGCAGAACTAAGGGACAGGGGAACACTGAAGCTTTCTTT.

This chain links TRBV6-1 with TRBJ1-5; D is unresolved. The ends were cut back, 7 bases at V and 1 base at J, with 5 bases in the middle. This CDR3 is 12 amino acids long. Germline V gives CDR1 MNHNS, CDR2 SASEGT. The CDR3 sequence is CASTGSNQPQHF. In DNA form, the CDR3 reads TGTGCCAGCACCGGAAGCAATCAGCCCCAGCATTTT.

The rearrangement links TRBV30 to TRBJ1-2; 7 nucleotides agree with TRBD1. In germline, CDR1 is GTSNPN, CDR2 SVGIG (reference sequence). CDR3 length equals 12 residues. V lost 4 bases, J lost 4 bases, and 3 bases stayed unmatched. In DNA form, the CDR3 reads TGTGCCTGGACGCGGGACAGCTATGGCTACACCTTC. This codes for CAWTRDSYGYTF.

This chain uses TRBV11-2 with TRBJ1-5; unclear D gene. CDR1 is SGHAT and CDR2 is FQNNGV in the germline V gene. CDR3 length: 12 residues. The V end was cut by 5 bases, the J end by 15 bases, with 17 bases between. The CDR3 bases are TGTGCCAGCAGCCAAGGAGGCAGCTGGTTGCATTTT. Residues: CASSQGGSWLHF.

This clone was counted once. The CDR3 DNA reads as TGTGCCGGGGACTTGGGGGGGGCCAATGAGCAGTTCTTC. Protein: CAGDLGGANEQFF. V and J are TRBV2 and TRBJ2-1, with D possibly matching TRBD2 (7 bases). The CDR3 has 13 residues. Germline V gene lookup returns CDR1 SNHLY and CDR2 FYNNEI. V lost 11 bases and J lost 6, with 17 bases in between.

This chain uses TRBV7-3 with TRBJ2-1; 11 bases match TRBD1. Germline V lookup: CDR1 SGHTA, CDR2 FQGTGA. This CDR3 comprises 13 residues. With V trimmed by 5 bases and J by 12 bases, 6 bases remained unmatched. DNA for the CDR3: TGTGCCAGCAGCGGACAGGGGGCCGGAGGGCAGTTCTTC. The encoded protein is CASSGQGAGGQFF.

This chain links TRBV6-6 with TRBJ2-5; 8 bases map to TRBD1. Per germline, CDR1 MNHNY and CDR2 SVGAGI (reference sequence). The V and J ends lost 4 bases and 4 bases, in that order; junction bases with no gene match: 2. The CDR3 has 13 amino acids. DNA for the CDR3: TGTGCCAGCAGTTCCGGACAGGGAGAGACCCAGTACTTC. It is translated as CASSSGQGETQYF.

The rearrangement joins TRBV27 to TRBJ2-2; either TRBD1 or TRBD2 may fit D (7 bases each). CDR1 is MNHEY, CDR2 SMNVEV, per germline (reference sequence). V was pared by 2 bases and J by 5 bases, with 15 bases between. This CDR3 region has 16 residues. The CDR3 is CASSLPRQGGTGELFF. CDR3 bases: TGTGCCAGCAGTTTACCCCGACAGGGAGGGACCGGGGAGCTGTTTTTT.

The V gene is TRBV18, the J gene TRBJ2-1, with D possibly TRBD1 on 5 matching bases. Germline CDR1 KGHSH, CDR2 LQKENI. Trimming pared 5 bases from V and 9 bases from J, leaving 20 bases between. The CDR3 is 15 residues long. The CDR3 nucleotides are TGTGCCAGCTCAAGGCAGGGTATTGGCCAGGGTGAGCAGTTCTTC. Its protein product is CASSRQGIGQGEQFF. The full variable domain, in which reference TRBV18 and TRBJ2-1 provide the parts outside the CDR3, is NAGVMQNPRHLVRRRGQEARLRCSPMKGHSHVYWYRQLPEEGLKFMVYLQKENIIDESGMPKERFSAEFPKEGPSILRIQQVVRGDSAAYFCASSRQGIGQGEQFFGPGTRLTVL.

The chain is built from TRBV28 and TRBJ1-6, with D perhaps matching TRBD1 (5 bases). The germline V gene has CDR1 MDHEN and CDR2 SYDVKM. CDR3 size: 14 residues. Trimming removed 8 bases at V and 5 bases at J, with 13 bases between. The CDR3 nucleotides read TGTGCCAGCGTTAGGGGAGGGGATAATTCACCCCTCCACTTT. Its translation is CASVRGGDNSPLHF.

The genes are TRBV5-4 and TRBJ1-2; a weak D match, TRBD1 (6 bases). The CDR3 runs 16 residues. Trimming took 3 bases from V and 0 from J, leaving 15 bases between them. The germline CDR1 and CDR2 sequences are SGHNT and YYREEE (reference sequence). The CDR3 coding sequence is TGTGCCAGCAGCTCCGGTAGGGACACCCCTAACTATGGCTACACCTTC. This codes for CASSSGRDTPNYGYTF.

The chain is built from TRBV7-3 and TRBJ2-5, with D perhaps given as TRBD1 or TRBD2 (6 bases each). The CDR3 covers 14 residues. Between the trimmed V and J ends, which lost 4 bases and 4 bases, there was a span of 13 bases. Germline V gene data show CDR1 as SGHTA and CDR2 as FQGTGA. CDR3 loop: CASSSGGGRETQYF. In DNA, the CDR3 is TGTGCCAGCAGCTCAGGAGGGGGGCGAGAGACCCAGTACTTC.

This chain links TRBV18 with TRBJ2-3, with D unresolved. Germline values: CDR1 KGHSH, CDR2 LQKENI. This CDR3 region has 13 residues. Trimming stripped 2 bases from V and 4 bases from J, with 7 bases between. CDR3 protein: CASSPSSADTQYF. DNA for the CDR3: TGTGCCAGCTCACCAAGCTCCGCAGATACGCAGTATTTT. The whole variable domain, filled in from reference TRBV18 and TRBJ2-3, reads NAGVMQNPRHLVRRRGQEARLRCSPMKGHSHVYWYRQLPEEGLKFMVYLQKENIIDESGMPKERFSAEFPKEGPSILRIQQVVRGDSAAYFCASSPSSADTQYFGPGTRLTVL.

The chain recombines TRBV13 with TRBJ2-7; perhaps D is TRBD1 or TRBD2 (5 bases each). Looked up from germline, CDR1 is PRHDT and CDR2 is FYEKMQ (reference sequence). Trimming left V 6 bases short and J 0 bases short, with 12 bases between. The CDR3 length is 14 residues. CDR3 DNA sequence: TGTGCCAGCAGTCCCGGGGCCTACTCCTACGAGCAGTACTTC. It is translated as CASSPGAYSYEQYF.